These T cell receptor beta chains were read from a single sample in a study of vaccination and CD4 T cells after COVID-19. MiXCR, run by TCRdb on the PCR reads, gives a single entry per CDR3 protein. The sample consists of more than 15,000 distinct CDR3 sequences, roughly 27% of them appearing once. No antigen has been identified for these receptors. Sample: cultured CD4+ T cells from blood. These receptors originate from a human donor with COVID-19. Each CDR3 is given without its conserved first and last residue. The D gene is left open where the match is weak. Not every row has a clone size; where given, it reads once, few, many or a size class.

size	V	D	J	CDR3
NA	TRBV6-2/TRBV6-3	NA	TRBJ2-1	ASSYPGPYNEQF
NA	TRBV5-8	NA	TRBJ1-1	ASSFVRRSTEAF
NA	TRBV15	NA	TRBJ1-6	ATSRVMRSSYNSPLH
few	TRBV19	NA	TRBJ2-5	ASSIGPGPSETQY
NA	TRBV28	NA	TRBJ2-5	ASSPPGTHERETQY
NA	TRBV7-2	TRBD2	TRBJ2-1	ASSHRSLAGGRSYEQF
few	TRBV10-3	TRBD1	TRBJ2-3	AIGTGVTDTQY
NA	TRBV11-1	NA	TRBJ1-6	ASSLRGNSPLH
NA	TRBV15	NA	TRBJ2-5	ATSRDRETQY
few	TRBV10-1	TRBD1	TRBJ2-3	ASSERDRPTDTQY
NA	TRBV10-3	NA	TRBJ2-5	AGQTALRETQY
NA	TRBV11-2	NA	TRBJ1-2	ASSFDRGNYGYT
few	TRBV6-1	NA	TRBJ2-3	AVRRGWMSIDTQY
NA	TRBV5-4	TRBD2	TRBJ2-3	ASSSRPSGADTQY
NA	TRBV12-1	NA	TRBJ2-3	ASSLPNRDRGRASTDTQY
few	TRBV6-5	NA	TRBJ2-2	ASSYSRGLDTGELF
few	TRBV6-1	NA	TRBJ1-1	ASRRRGGSTEAF
NA	TRBV6-1	NA	TRBJ2-1	ASSNPRGAGYNEQF
NA	TRBV12-3/TRBV12-4	NA	TRBJ1-6	ASRIGPNSPLH
NA	TRBV4-2	TRBD2	TRBJ2-1	ASAGGGAQDEQF
once	TRBV4-2	TRBD1	TRBJ2-3	ASSQVDRGPVTDTQY
NA	TRBV6-2/TRBV6-3	TRBD2	TRBJ2-1	ASRLAGGPYNEQF
NA	TRBV5-1	NA	TRBJ1-3	ASSLAGRAGNTIY
NA	TRBV2	NA	TRBJ1-2	ASSERINYGYT
NA	TRBV7-6	NA	TRBJ2-1	ASSPRPAGISYNEQF
NA	TRBV20-1	NA	TRBJ1-1	SASNRMNTEAF
few	TRBV2	NA	TRBJ1-2	ASSEVSGGVDT
NA	TRBV25-1	NA	TRBJ2-1	ASSSQREQF
few	TRBV19	NA	TRBJ2-2	ASSGRGGLNTGELF
NA	TRBV20-1	NA	TRBJ1-1	SAMREVEAF
NA	TRBV20-1	NA	TRBJ1-6	SAKDSPLH
few	TRBV7-2	NA	TRBJ2-5	ASTPSVGVGETQY
NA	TRBV27	TRBD1	TRBJ1-5	ASTIPQGAGSNQPQH
NA	TRBV6-1	NA	TRBJ1-1	ASREWEGSTEAF
few	TRBV6-1	NA	TRBJ1-2	ASSEDRGAPYGYT
NA	TRBV11-2	TRBD2	TRBJ2-5	ASSFLAGGHGQETQY
NA	TRBV12-3/TRBV12-4	NA	TRBJ2-4	ASTTGRAKNIQY
few	TRBV20-1	TRBD2	TRBJ2-3	SAPPRLAGIDTQY